This T cell receptor beta chain was sequenced in a study of blood T cell repertoires in COVID-19. The CDR3 is 15 amino acids. The germline V gene has CDR1 SGDLS and CDR2 YYNGEE. With 1 base removed from V and 6 bases from J, the gap between germline ends came to 16 bases. TCRdb's copy holds only in-frame clones and misses some; the assay was immunoSEQ multiplex PCR. The table includes about 130,000 clones, under 85% detected once. This clone was picked up one time. The sequencing input was peripheral blood. This receptor was obtained from a woman in her sixties or seventies with acute or convalescent COVID-19. This chain connects TRBV9 to TRBJ1-2; TRBD1 is a possible D gene (6 bases). The CDR3 here is CASSVRGDTRDGYTF. The CDR3, as DNA: TGTGCCAGCAGCGTAAGAGGGGACACGCGGGATGGCTACACCTTC.